Here is one T cell receptor beta chain with its context. Its antigen is not identified. The whole isolated RNA underwent reverse transcription, so sequencing captured expressed TCRB transcripts. TCRdb keeps only in-frame clones here, not all; method: immunoSEQ multiplex PCR. The table lists approximately 90,000 clones, around a third of them singletons, with 0.45% to 0.55% in the top ten. This sample was taken from a study of beta chain features in type 1 diabetes. Study observations and caveats: Fewer junction insertions and more nucleotide deletions appeared in type 1 diabetes patients.

The receptor comes from a woman younger than 35 in good health. The material sequenced was stem cell memory CD4+ T cells from blood.

The CDR3 sequence: CASSPGQAKETQYF. The CDR3 DNA sequence: TGCGCCAGCAGCCCGGGACAGGCAAAAGAGACCCAGTACTTC. V usage is TRBV5-1 and J usage is TRBJ2-5, with 8 nucleotides matching TRBD1. Germline loops: CDR1 SGHRS, CDR2 YFSETQ. This CDR3 comprises 14 residues. The J segment lost 3 bases and the V segment lost 4 bases, leaving 5 bases of the junction unmatched.